Listed here are 24 T cell receptor beta chains from one sample, sequenced in a study of cytomegalovirus exposure and HLA in healthy donors. Both 60 Vbeta primers and 13 Jbeta primers went into the PCR. Some clones are missing from TCRdb's copy, which holds only in-frame ones; the method was immunoSEQ multiplex PCR. The sample lists 200,000 to 250,000 clones, about 70% occurring once. The material sequenced was PBMCs. These receptors were taken from a woman in her twenties or thirties in good health and CMV-seronegative.

The CDR3 region has the DNA TGTGCCAGCAGTGAGCAGGGTTGGACCGGGGAGCTGTTTTTT. It is translated as CASSEQGWTGELFF. This chain uses TRBV2 with TRBJ2-2; tentative D call: TRBD1 (5 bases). This CDR3 comprises 14 residues. Germline V CDR1 and CDR2: SNHLY, FYNNEI. V shed 3 bases and J shed 5 bases, with 10 bases lying between them.

Regarding this clone: Sequence at one end of the junction differs from germline and may be a read error. Written as DNA, the CDR3 is TGTGCCAGCACCCCAAGTTGGGGCAATCGGCCCCAGCATTTT. Its protein is CASTPSWGNRPQHF. The chain recombines TRBV6-5 with TRBJ1-5; a weak D match, TRBD1 (5 bases). The CDR3 totals 14 residues. Per the germline V gene, CDR1 is MNHEY and CDR2 is SVGAGI.

This clone turned up a few times. J is TRBJ2-1 and V is TRBV10-2, with D perhaps TRBD1 (6 bases). The CDR3 totals 15 residues. Germline CDR1 and CDR2: WSHSY and SAAADI. V was cut by 0 bases and J by 3 bases, with 9 bases left in between. In DNA, the CDR3 is TGCGCCAGCAGTGAGTCGAGACAGGTCTACAATGAGCAGTTCTTC. Translated, it gives CASSESRQVYNEQFF.

This clone was counted a few times. This chain connects TRBV30 to TRBJ2-1; the match to TRBD2 covers 11 bases. The CDR3 has 17 amino acids. The junction had 13 bases not matched to a gene; V was cut back by 6 bases and J by 3 bases. From germline, CDR1 is GTSNPN and CDR2 SVGIG (reference sequence). The CDR3 DNA sequence: TGTGCCTGCAGTAGCGGGAGGGTATCATTTCGCTACAATGAGCAGTTCTTC. Residues: CACSSGRVSFRYNEQFF.

The V gene is TRBV30, the J gene TRBJ1-5, with D maybe TRBD1 (6 bases). The germline V gene encodes CDR1 GTSNPN and CDR2 SVGIG (reference sequence). Trimming left V 3 bases short and J 7 bases short, with 13 bases between. The CDR3 is 13 amino acids. CDR3 region: CAWRDSQGQPQHF. The CDR3 nucleotides read TGTGCCTGGAGGGACAGTCAGGGGCAGCCCCAGCATTTT.

This rearrangement joins TRBV27 to TRBJ1-5, with D unresolved. The CDR3 consists of 14 residues. V was pared by 3 bases and J by 3 bases, with 9 bases between. Germline CDR1 and CDR2: MNHEY and SMNVEV (reference sequence). The CDR3: CASSFSRTNQPQHF. CDR3 sequence (DNA): TGTGCCAGCAGTTTTAGCAGAACCAATCAGCCCCAGCATTTT.

This clone was found a few times. This chain links TRBV11-1 with TRBJ1-1, with D possibly TRBD1 on 6 matching bases. The germline V gene has CDR1 SGHAT and CDR2 FQDESV (reference sequence). V was clipped by 5 bases and J by 5 bases, with 18 bases between them. This CDR3 region has 15 residues. The CDR3 DNA reads as TGTGCCAGCAGCCTTCTGGGGGCCACGGGGACTGAAGCTTTCTTT. Its protein product is CASSLLGATGTEAFF.

This sequence joins TRBV29-1 and TRBJ1-1, with D perhaps matching TRBD1 (6 bases). V lost 7 bases, J lost 0 bases, and 12 bases lay in between. This CDR3 spans 13 amino acids. The V gene's germline CDR1 is SQVTM and CDR2 ANQGSEA. The CDR3 nucleotides are TGCAGCGCCACGACAGGATTGAACACTGAAGCTTTCTTT. Translated: CSATTGLNTEAFF.

This chain joins TRBV6-5 and TRBJ2-2; 11 bases map to TRBD2. The CDR3 runs to 14 residues. Germline-derived CDR1 and CDR2 are MNHEY and SVGAGI. Losses at the gene ends were 6 bases for V and 6 bases for J; bases not matched to a gene: 3. The CDR3 protein is CASRVAGGPGELFF. The CDR3 DNA is TGTGCCAGCAGGGTAGCGGGAGGGCCCGGGGAGCTGTTTTTT.

V is TRBV6-1 and J is TRBJ2-1; 10 nucleotides match TRBD1. Germline V lookup: CDR1 MNHNS, CDR2 SASEGT. With V trimmed by 7 bases and J by 8 bases, 8 bases remained unmatched. The CDR3 extends over 14 amino acids. CDR3 DNA sequence: TGTGCCAGCACTGACCCGGACAGGGGGGATGAGCAGTTCTTC. Protein: CASTDPDRGDEQFF.

Only a few counts were recorded for this clone. The chain recombines TRBV11-2 with TRBJ1-4; the match to TRBD1 covers 9 bases. CDR1 and CDR2 (germline): SGHAT, FQNNGV. Trimming cost V 3 bases and J 6 bases; bases outside gene matches: 11. The CDR3 runs to 17 residues. CDR3 region: CASSLGDRAVVDEKLFF. DNA of the CDR3: TGTGCCAGCAGCTTGGGGGACAGGGCAGTCGTTGATGAAAAACTGTTTTTT.

The chain uses TRBV6-4 and TRBJ1-3; 7 bases are shared with TRBD1. The junction had 8 bases not matched to a gene; V was cut back by 0 bases and J by 6 bases. The germline CDR1 and CDR2 sequences are MRHNA and SNTAGT. The CDR3 totals 16 residues. The CDR3 nucleotides are TGTGCCAGCAGTGACTCGGGACAGTACTGGGAAAACACCATATATTTT. As protein: CASSDSGQYWENTIYF.

The chain couples TRBV18 to TRBJ2-7, with 10 bases aligning to TRBD1. With V trimmed by 1 base and J by 5 bases, 5 bases remained unmatched. Per the germline V gene, CDR1 is KGHSH and CDR2 is LQKENI. This CDR3 is 15 amino acids long. CDR3 nucleotide sequence: TGTGCCAGCTCACCACTACGGACAGGGGGGAACGAGCAGTACTTC. Amino acids: CASSPLRTGGNEQYF.

The J gene is TRBJ2-7, the V gene TRBV5-1, with D uncertain. This CDR3 region has 11 residues. Trimming pared 3 bases from V and 3 bases from J, leaving 4 bases between. CDR1 and CDR2 from the germline V gene are SGHRS and YFSETQ. The CDR3 is CASSSNYEQYF. In DNA form, the CDR3 reads TGCGCCAGCAGCTCTAACTACGAGCAGTACTTC.

V gene TRBV9 combines with J gene TRBJ1-6; the match to TRBD1 covers 7 bases. The V gene's germline CDR1 is SGDLS and CDR2 YYNGEE. V was pared by 6 bases and J by 14 bases, with 20 bases of the junction left unmatched. The CDR3 consists of 16 residues. The CDR3, as DNA: TGTGCCAGCACCCGAACGGGAACAGGGGCGGGTCCGACCCTCCACTTT. Amino acid sequence: CASTRTGTGAGPTLHF.

V and J are TRBV10-2 and TRBJ1-2; possible D gene TRBD1, 6 bases. This CDR3 has 16 residues. CDR1 and CDR2 (germline): WSHSY, SAAADI. Trimming removed 8 bases at V and 7 bases at J, with 26 bases between. The CDR3 DNA reads as TGCGCCAGCGGTTTCGTCCCAGCACAGGGACTACGTGGCTACACCTTC. Protein: CASGFVPAQGLRGYTF.

The chain recombines TRBV30 with TRBJ2-3, with TRBD2 matching 8 bases. The J segment lost 4 bases and the V segment lost 3 bases, leaving 6 bases of the junction unmatched. Per germline, CDR1 GTSNPN and CDR2 SVGIG (reference sequence). The CDR3 runs to 14 residues. The CDR3 protein is CAWSTSGRADTQYF. The CDR3 DNA reads TGTGCCTGGAGCACTAGCGGTCGGGCAGATACGCAGTATTTT.

For this clone: Within the sample, other DNA sequences also encode this same CDR3. The chain carries TRBV18 and TRBJ2-7, with D possibly being TRBD2 (5 bases). The V end was cut by 3 bases, the J end by 1 base, with 7 bases between. Germline loops: CDR1 KGHSH, CDR2 LQKENI. The CDR3 is made up of 13 amino acids. CDR3 region: CASSPPGSYEQYF. CDR3 bases: TGTGCCAGCTCACCGCCGGGGTCCTACGAGCAGTACTTC. The full variable domain, rest sourced from reference TRBV18 and TRBJ2-7, is NAGVMQNPRHLVRRRGQEARLRCSPMKGHSHVYWYRQLPEEGLKFMVYLQKENIIDESGMPKERFSAEFPKEGPSILRIQQVVRGDSAAYFCASSPPGSYEQYFGPGTRLTVT.

The rearrangement links TRBV19 to TRBJ2-3, with 16 bases that match TRBD2. Looked up from germline, CDR1 is LNHDA and CDR2 is SQIVND (reference sequence). This CDR3 has 16 residues. V dropped 5 bases and J dropped 4; count of bases not matched to a gene: 3. CDR3 amino acids: CASSPGLAGGSDTQYF. The CDR3 DNA follows: TGTGCCAGTAGTCCGGGACTAGCGGGAGGGTCAGATACGCAGTATTTT. Filled out from reference TRBV19 and TRBJ2-3, the complete variable domain reads DGGITQSPKYLFRKEGQNVTLSCEQNLNHDAMYWYRQDPGQGLRLIYYSQIVNDFQKGDIAEGYSVSREKKESFPLTVTSAQKNPTAFYLCASSPGLAGGSDTQYFGPGTRLTVL.

CDR3 protein: CAWSDDRGPQPQHF. Written as DNA, the CDR3 is TGTGCCTGGAGTGACGACAGGGGACCCCAGCCCCAGCATTTT. This chain connects TRBV30 to TRBJ1-5, with 8 positions matching TRBD1. This CDR3 spans 14 amino acids. V was pared by 1 base and J by 7 bases, with 6 bases of the junction left unmatched. Germline V gene lookup returns CDR1 GTSNPN and CDR2 SVGIG (reference sequence).

The chain carries TRBV2 and TRBJ1-5; D is uncertain. V lost 4 bases and J lost 3, with 16 bases in between. Germline lookup yields CDR1 SNHLY and CDR2 FYNNEI. The CDR3 has 16 residues. The CDR3 DNA is TGTGCCAGCAGTGTTGCCGACAACCTCTACAATCAGCCCCAGCATTTT. It translates to CASSVADNLYNQPQHF.

The chain joins TRBV6-1 to TRBJ1-1, with D possibly TRBD1 on 6 matching bases. This CDR3 comprises 13 residues. In germline, CDR1 is MNHNS, CDR2 SASEGT. Trimming shortened V by 7 bases and J by 4 bases, and 13 bases separated the two germline ends. The CDR3 spells CASTDSRGTEAFF. The CDR3 DNA sequence: TGTGCCAGCACGGACAGCCGCGGCACTGAAGCTTTCTTT.

About this clone itself: Other DNA sequences in the same sample also yield this CDR3. V and J are TRBV18 and TRBJ2-7; a weak D match, TRBD2 (5 bases). This CDR3 region has 14 residues. The germline V gene encodes CDR1 KGHSH and CDR2 LQKENI. V lost 6 bases and J lost 5, with 17 bases in between. The CDR3 bases are TGTGCCAGCTCGCCCCCTCATAAGAGGGACGAGCAGTACTTC. Amino acids: CASSPPHKRDEQYF.

The J gene is TRBJ1-6, the V gene TRBV5-1; D remains ambiguous. Germline-derived CDR1 and CDR2 are SGHRS and YFSETQ. The CDR3 has 13 amino acids. The V gene lost 3 bases and the J gene lost 8 bases, with 9 bases spanning the gap. The CDR3 DNA reads as TGCGCCAGCAGCTCCCTCTACGATTCACCCCTCCACTTT. This translates into CASSSLYDSPLHF.